The 21 T cell receptor beta chains reported below all come from one sample, sequenced in a study of T cell changes during pregnancy in multiple sclerosis (dated by TCRdb to 2018 to 2020). The library came from the immunoSEQ multiplex PCR assay. Sourced from immuneACCESS, this table was stored by TCRdb with only in-frame sequences that have V and J called. A share of the clones is absent; for the studies checked, an unresolved V gene accounts for under half, and the remainder has no known explanation. The sample has about 48,000 clones on record, 88% of them singletons. Roughly 1.2% of the sample lies in the top ten. The source was CD4+ T cells from peripheral blood mononuclear cells, collected in the second trimester of pregnancy. All receptors come from a female donor with multiple sclerosis, enrolled in a pregnancy study.

The rearrangement joins TRBV5-1 to TRBJ1-3; TRBD1 agrees at 9 bases. CDR1 and CDR2 (germline): SGHRS, YFSETQ. V lost 3 bases, J lost 7 bases, and 5 bases stayed unmatched. The CDR3 length is 14 residues. The CDR3 protein is CASSSTGGFNTIYF. For the CDR3, the DNA is TGCGCCAGCAGCTCGACAGGGGGTTTCAACACCATATATTTT.

This sequence joins TRBV7-2 and TRBJ2-3; D is perhaps TRBD2 (5 bases). CDR1 and CDR2 from the germline V gene are SGHTA and FQGNSA. This CDR3 region has 15 residues. V was trimmed by 5 bases and J by 2 bases, leaving 14 bases between them. CDR3 residues: CASSREGRATDTQYF. The CDR3 bases are TGTGCCAGCAGCCGGGAAGGAAGGGCCACAGATACGCAGTATTTT.

CDR3 amino acids: CASRGREHGNTGELFF. The CDR3 DNA sequence: TGTGCCAGCAGAGGCCGGGAACACGGGAACACCGGGGAGCTGTTTTTT. The chain uses TRBV7-3 and TRBJ2-2, with D perhaps matching TRBD2 (5 bases). V was clipped by 6 bases and J by 1 base, with 15 bases between them. CDR3 length equals 16 residues. CDR1 is SGHTA, CDR2 FQGTGA, per germline. Using reference TRBV7-3 and TRBJ2-2 for the parts outside the CDR3, the full variable domain is GAGVSQTPSNKVTEKGKYVELRCDPISGHTALYWYRQSLGQGPEFLIYFQGTGAADDSGLPNDRFFAVRPEGSVSTLKIQRTERGDSAVYLCASRGREHGNTGELFFGEGSRLTVL.

The chain is built from TRBV19 and TRBJ1-2, with TRBD1 matching 8 bases. J gave up 4 bases and V 4 bases, and 5 bases lay outside the gene matches. The CDR3 consists of 14 residues. Germline assignment: CDR1 LNHDA and CDR2 SQIVND (reference sequence). DNA of the CDR3: TGTGCCAGTAGTACAGGGGGCTGGGGCTATGGCTACACCTTC. Translating gives CASSTGGWGYGYTF.

The J gene is TRBJ2-5, the V gene TRBV27; D gene unclear. The CDR3 contains 16 residues. Trimming left V 2 bases short and J 7 bases short, with 20 bases between. CDR1 MNHEY and CDR2 SMNVEV come from the germline V gene (reference sequence). In DNA, the CDR3 is TGTGCCAGCAGTTTAAATTCCGGGTTCACGAAACTGACCCAGTACTTC. Translated: CASSLNSGFTKLTQYF.

The chain has TRBV27 and TRBJ2-7, with D unclear. The CDR3 length is 12 residues. Germline lookup yields CDR1 MNHEY and CDR2 SMNVEV (reference sequence). V lost 2 bases and J 6 bases, leaving 8 bases between the germline ends. This CDR3 reads CASSLALGEQYF. Written as DNA, the CDR3 is TGTGCCAGCAGTTTAGCTCTCGGCGAGCAGTACTTC.

The chain uses TRBV10-3 and TRBJ2-5, with 11 bases that match TRBD1. CDR1 and CDR2 from the germline V gene are ENHRY and SYGVKD. This CDR3 is 18 amino acids long. The trim removed 10 bases at V and 5 bases at J, leaving 21 bases unmatched. The CDR3 is CATTWGDAGTGGTETQYF. In DNA, the CDR3 is TGTGCCACAACCTGGGGGGATGCCGGGACAGGGGGTACGGAGACCCAGTACTTC.

This clone was seen just once. The chain uses TRBV19 and TRBJ2-5; a weak D match, TRBD2 (5 bases). The germline V gene encodes CDR1 LNHDA and CDR2 SQIVND (reference sequence). Between the trimmed V and J ends, which lost 5 bases and 1 base, there was a span of 8 bases. The CDR3 spans 13 residues. CDR3 amino acids: CASSPRGQETQYF. The DNA for the CDR3 is TGTGCCAGTAGTCCCCGGGGCCAAGAGACCCAGTACTTC.

The genes are TRBV4-3 and TRBJ1-2; D gene ambiguous. Trimming pared 4 bases from V and 2 bases from J, leaving 14 bases between. Germline CDR1 and CDR2: LGHNA and YSLEER. The CDR3 is 15 residues long. The CDR3 reads CASSRTEGSNYGYTF. The DNA of the CDR3 is TGCGCCAGCAGCCGCACGGAGGGATCCAACTATGGCTACACCTTC.

This clone came up once. This rearrangement joins TRBV30 to TRBJ2-5; 10 bases map to TRBD1. V gave up 5 bases and J gave up 5 bases; unmatched junction bases: 11. Germline V gene lookup returns CDR1 GTSNPN and CDR2 SVGIG (reference sequence). The CDR3 runs to 15 residues. CDR3 DNA: TGTGCCTGGTCGGTCGGGACAGGGGTTTCGGAGACCCAGTACTTC. This gives the protein CAWSVGTGVSETQYF.

This clone occurred once. The chain carries TRBV7-9 and TRBJ2-1; tentative D call: TRBD2 (5 bases). The V end was cut by 5 bases, the J end by 7 bases, with 15 bases between. The CDR3 spans 14 residues. CDR1 is SEHNR, CDR2 FQNEAQ, per germline (reference sequence). The CDR3 loop reads CASSLLTGINEQFF. The CDR3 region has the DNA TGTGCCAGCAGCCTCCTCACGGGAATAAATGAGCAGTTCTTC.

The genes are TRBV6-5 and TRBJ2-7; 7 nucleotides align to TRBD1. CDR3 size: 13 residues. J gave up 0 bases and V 4 bases, and 0 bases lay outside the gene matches. Germline loops: CDR1 MNHEY, CDR2 SVGAGI. CDR3 region: CASSWDSSYEQYF. The CDR3 DNA follows: TGTGCCAGCAGTTGGGACAGCTCCTACGAGCAGTACTTC.

This clone is deemed medium-sized. The rearrangement links TRBV7-2 to TRBJ2-3; no reliable D call. CDR3 size: 13 residues. Germline CDR1 is SGHTA and CDR2 is FQGNSA. The V end lost 2 bases, the J end lost 4 bases, and 7 bases lay between the germline ends. CDR3 sequence (DNA): TGTGCCAGCAGCTTACGGAGATCAGATACGCAGTATTTT. It yields the protein CASSLRRSDTQYF.

This chain uses TRBV7-2 with TRBJ2-3; D possibly corresponds to TRBD2 (6 bases). V dropped 3 bases and J dropped 9 bases, with 16 bases sitting between them. There are 14 residues in the CDR3. CDR1 and CDR2 (germline): SGHTA, FQGNSA. The CDR3 sequence: CASSLSAGTGTQYF. In DNA form, the CDR3 reads TGTGCCAGCAGCTTGTCGGCGGGGACCGGGACGCAGTATTTT.

The chain employs TRBV19 and TRBJ2-2, with TRBD1 matching over 8 bases. Germline V gene data show CDR1 as LNHDA and CDR2 as SQIVND (reference sequence). V lost 5 bases and J lost 2; bases outside the gene matches: 4. CDR3 length equals 15 residues. In nucleotides, the CDR3 is TGTGCCAGTAGTCCGGGACAGGCCAACACCGGGGAGCTGTTTTTT. Its protein is CASSPGQANTGELFF.

This clone came up a few times. The J gene is TRBJ2-4, the V gene TRBV28, with D maybe TRBD1 (5 bases). The V gene lost 6 bases and the J gene lost 0 bases, with 12 bases spanning the gap. CDR3 length: 15 amino acids. CDR1 and CDR2 from the germline V gene are MDHEN and SYDVKM. The CDR3 nucleotides read TGTGCCAGCAGCCCGCAGGGCATAGCCAAAAACATTCAGTACTTC. It translates to CASSPQGIAKNIQYF.

V usage is TRBV11-2 and J usage is TRBJ1-1, with 7 bases aligning to TRBD1. V shed 5 bases, J shed 5 bases, and the junction held 8 bases outside the gene matches. The CDR3 extends over 14 amino acids. Germline CDR1 reads SGHAT; CDR2 reads FQNNGV. DNA of the CDR3: TGTGCCAGCAGCCCTACAGGGGTCGAAACTGAAGCTTTCTTT. Residues: CASSPTGVETEAFF.

The rearrangement joins TRBV28 to TRBJ2-1; 10 nucleotides align to TRBD2. From germline, CDR1 is MDHEN and CDR2 SYDVKM. This CDR3 region has 16 residues. The V gene end was trimmed by 8 bases and the J gene end by 4 bases; junction bases not matched to a gene: 11. DNA of the CDR3: TGTGCCAGCCCCGCTGGCCTAGCGGGAGATTACAATGAGCAGTTCTTC. This codes for CASPAGLAGDYNEQFF.

The V and J genes are TRBV6-1 and TRBJ2-1; 16 bases map to TRBD2. Germline loops: CDR1 MNHNS, CDR2 SASEGT. The CDR3 covers 20 residues. V gave up 3 bases and J gave up 5 bases; unmatched junction bases: 13. CDR3 residues: CASSDPPGLAGGPVDNEQFF. CDR3 nucleotide sequence: TGTGCCAGCAGTGACCCGCCGGGACTAGCGGGAGGGCCGGTTGACAATGAGCAGTTCTTC.

The genes are TRBV6-5 and TRBJ1-2; 10 bases are shared with TRBD1. Unmatched junction bases numbered 7, after V lost 6 bases and J lost 3 bases. Per germline, CDR1 MNHEY and CDR2 SVGAGI. The CDR3 extends over 15 amino acids. The CDR3 bases are TGTGCCAGCAGCTCGACAGGGGGCCCTTACTATGGCTACACCTTC. It specifies CASSSTGGPYYGYTF.

V gene TRBV12-1 combines with J gene TRBJ1-2; the DNA was not compared with TRBD1, the D call given in the table. TRBV12-1 is a pseudogene. The CDR3 spans 18 residues. The CDR3 loop is CASSGRQKTTGVRSGYTF. In nucleotides, the CDR3 is TGTGCCAGCAGCGGACGCCAAAAGACGACAGGGGTGAGGAGTGGCTACACCTTC.